This T cell receptor beta chain originates from a study of cytomegalovirus exposure and HLA in healthy donors. Germline loops: CDR1 MDHEN, CDR2 SYDVKM. The CDR3 is 14 amino acids. Trimming removed 3 bases from V and 5 bases from J, with 13 bases in between. The assay was immunoSEQ multiplex PCR, and TCRdb's table has in-frame clones only and misses some. The repertoire holds about 220,000 clones, with about nine tenths as singletons. The TCR sequence derives from a woman younger than 30 in good health and CMV-seronegative. The chain couples TRBV28 to TRBJ1-2, with D perhaps matching TRBD1 (5 bases). The sample was PBMCs. As DNA, the CDR3 is TGTGCCAGCAGTTTGGGGCCCAGCGGGTATGGCTACACCTTC. This sequence encodes CASSLGPSGYGYTF.